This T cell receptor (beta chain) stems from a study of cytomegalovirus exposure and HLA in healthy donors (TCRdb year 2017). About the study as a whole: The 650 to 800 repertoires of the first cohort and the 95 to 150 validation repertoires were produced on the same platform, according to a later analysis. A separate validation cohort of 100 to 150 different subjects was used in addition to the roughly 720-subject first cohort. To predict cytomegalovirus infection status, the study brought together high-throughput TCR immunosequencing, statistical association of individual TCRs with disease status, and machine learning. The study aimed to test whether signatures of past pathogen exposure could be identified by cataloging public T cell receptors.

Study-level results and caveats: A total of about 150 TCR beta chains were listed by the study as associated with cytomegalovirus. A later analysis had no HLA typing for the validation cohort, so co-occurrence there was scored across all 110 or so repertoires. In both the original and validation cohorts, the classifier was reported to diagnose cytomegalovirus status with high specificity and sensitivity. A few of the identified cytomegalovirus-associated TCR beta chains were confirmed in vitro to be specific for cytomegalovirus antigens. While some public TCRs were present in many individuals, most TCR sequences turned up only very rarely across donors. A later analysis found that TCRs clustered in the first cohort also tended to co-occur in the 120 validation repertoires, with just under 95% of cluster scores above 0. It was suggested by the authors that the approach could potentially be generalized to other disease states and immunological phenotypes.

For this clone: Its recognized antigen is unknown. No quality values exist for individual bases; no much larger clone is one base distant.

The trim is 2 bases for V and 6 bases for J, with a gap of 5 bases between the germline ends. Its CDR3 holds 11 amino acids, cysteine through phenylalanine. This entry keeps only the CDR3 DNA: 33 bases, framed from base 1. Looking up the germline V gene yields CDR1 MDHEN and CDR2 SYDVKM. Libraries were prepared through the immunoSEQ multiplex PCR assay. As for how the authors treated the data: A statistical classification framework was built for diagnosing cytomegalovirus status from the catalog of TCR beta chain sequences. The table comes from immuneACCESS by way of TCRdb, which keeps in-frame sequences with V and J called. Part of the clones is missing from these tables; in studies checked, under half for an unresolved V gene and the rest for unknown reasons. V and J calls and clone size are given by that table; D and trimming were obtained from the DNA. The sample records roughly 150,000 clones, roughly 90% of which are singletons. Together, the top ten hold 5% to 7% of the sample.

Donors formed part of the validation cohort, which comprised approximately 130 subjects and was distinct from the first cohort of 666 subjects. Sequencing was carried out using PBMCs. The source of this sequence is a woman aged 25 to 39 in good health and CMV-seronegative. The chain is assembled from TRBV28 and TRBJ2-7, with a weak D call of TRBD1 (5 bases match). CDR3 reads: CASSLRGEQYF. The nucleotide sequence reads TGTGCCAGCAGTTTAAGGGGCGAGCAGTACTTC.